One sample yielded the 30 T cell receptor beta chains listed below, sequenced in a study of cytomegalovirus exposure and HLA in healthy donors. The study ran its PCR with 60 Vbeta and 13 Jbeta primers. Profiled with immunoSEQ multiplex PCR; TCRdb holds only in-frame clones, not every one. The sample carries about 160,000 clones, 70% to 80% recorded once. Sequences were obtained from PBMCs. These receptors were taken from a man aged 40-55 years in good health and CMV-seronegative.

This clone is a singleton in its sample. The CDR3 DNA reads TGTGCCTGGACCAACCCGGGACTTGGAAACACCATATATTTT. Encoded protein: CAWTNPGLGNTIYF. The chain employs TRBV30 and TRBJ1-3; D possibly corresponds to TRBD1 (5 bases). Germline assignment: CDR1 GTSNPN and CDR2 SVGIG (reference sequence). Between the trimmed V and J ends, which lost 4 bases and 3 bases, there was a span of 13 bases. This CDR3 spans 14 amino acids. Combining the CDR3 with reference TRBV30 and TRBJ1-3 gives the whole variable domain SQTIHQWPATLVQPVGSPLSLECTVEGTSNPNLYWYRQAAGRGLQLLFYSVGIGQISSEVPQNLSASRPQDRQFILSSKKLLLSDSGFYLCAWTNPGLGNTIYFGEGSWLTVV.

V and J are TRBV5-1 and TRBJ2-1, with TRBD2 matching 10 bases. Germline loops: CDR1 SGHRS, CDR2 YFSETQ. CDR3 length: 14 amino acids. Trimming removed 0 bases from V and 9 bases from J; junction bases left unmatched: 3. The DNA for the CDR3 is TGCGCCAGCAGCTTGGGGACTAGCGGAGCTGAGCAGTTCTTC. This gives the protein CASSLGTSGAEQFF.

The chain couples TRBV6-1 to TRBJ2-7; 11 bases match TRBD2. The CDR3 sequence is 16 residues long. CDR1 and CDR2 (germline): MNHNS, SASEGT. V shed 1 base, J shed 5 bases, and the junction held 7 bases outside the gene matches. The CDR3 DNA reads TGTGCCAGCAGTGAAGTCAGACTAGCGGGATTCAACGAGCAGTACTTC. It is translated as CASSEVRLAGFNEQYF.

The sample holds one count of this clone. V usage is TRBV27 and J usage is TRBJ2-7, with TRBD2 identical over 15 bases. V was pared by 2 bases and J by 1 base, with 3 bases of the junction left unmatched. The CDR3 has 17 residues. The germline CDR1 and CDR2 sequences are MNHEY and SMNVEV (reference sequence). The CDR3 is CASSLRTSGRGSYEQYF. The CDR3 nucleotides read TGTGCCAGCAGTTTACGGACTAGCGGGAGGGGTTCCTACGAGCAGTACTTC.

This chain links TRBV27 with TRBJ2-3; tentative D call: TRBD2 (6 bases). The germline CDR1 and CDR2 sequences are MNHEY and SMNVEV (reference sequence). This CDR3 contains 14 residues. Trimming shortened V by 5 bases and J by 1 base, and 10 bases separated the two germline ends. The CDR3 coding sequence is TGTGCCAGCAGTCCGGGACTTGGCACAGATACGCAGTATTTT. Translated: CASSPGLGTDTQYF.

V usage is TRBV7-6 and J usage is TRBJ2-5; D unresolved. The ends were cut back, 3 bases at V and 1 base at J, with 3 bases in the middle. This CDR3 is built from 12 residues. CDR1 and CDR2 from the germline V gene are SGHVS and FNYEAQ. The CDR3 coding sequence is TGTGCCAGCAGCTTCCTCCAAGAGACCCAGTACTTC. Its translation is CASSFLQETQYF.

J is TRBJ2-5 and V is TRBV6-1, with 14 nucleotides matching TRBD2. This CDR3 has 14 amino acids. Looked up from germline, CDR1 is MNHNS and CDR2 is SASEGT. V lost 11 bases to trimming and J lost 4 bases; unmatched junction nucleotides: 6. The CDR3: CAAKTSGRVETQYF. DNA for the CDR3: TGTGCCGCCAAGACTAGCGGGAGGGTAGAGACCCAGTACTTC.

The rearrangement links TRBV2 to TRBJ2-6; possibly TRBD2 for D (6 bases). CDR1 and CDR2 from the germline V gene are SNHLY and FYNNEI. With 6 bases removed from V and 4 bases from J, the gap between germline ends came to 13 bases. The CDR3 is 15 amino acids. This CDR3 reads CASREGRVGANVLTF. The CDR3 DNA sequence: TGTGCCAGCAGGGAGGGCAGGGTGGGGGCCAACGTCCTGACTTTC.

This clone has a single count. The chain is built from TRBV28 and TRBJ2-3; 8 nucleotides agree with TRBD2. CDR3 length equals 15 residues. The V and J ends lost 6 bases and 0 bases, in that order; junction bases with no gene match: 5. Germline values: CDR1 MDHEN, CDR2 SYDVKM. As DNA, the CDR3 is TGTGCCAGCAGCTTGTCTAGCGGGAGCACAGATACGCAGTATTTT. Translation gives CASSLSSGSTDTQYF. The full variable domain, completed using reference TRBV28 and TRBJ2-3, is DVKVTQSSRYLVKRTGEKVFLECVQDMDHENMFWYRQDPGLGLRLIYFSYDVKMKEKGDIPEGYSVSREKKERFSLILESASTNQTSMYLCASSLSSGSTDTQYFGPGTRLTVL.

The chain recombines TRBV6-4 with TRBJ2-7; 7 bases agree with TRBD2. Trimming at V came to 6 bases and at J to 0 bases, leaving 2 bases not matched to a gene. The CDR3 covers 13 residues. Germline V gene data show CDR1 as MRHNA and CDR2 as SNTAGT. CDR3 protein: CASSPSGSYEQYF. CDR3 bases: TGTGCCAGCAGCCCTAGCGGCTCCTACGAGCAGTACTTC.

The chain combines TRBV7-2 with TRBJ2-1; 11 bases align to TRBD2. Trimming took 0 bases from V and 9 from J; bases not matched to a gene: 4. Germline CDR1 SGHTA, CDR2 FQGNSA. The CDR3 sequence is 15 residues long. CDR3 bases: TGTGCCAGCAGCTTAGCTAGCGGGAGGGACCGTGAGCAGTTCTTC. Its protein product is CASSLASGRDREQFF.

The chain links TRBV21-1 to TRBJ2-7; the tabulated D call, TRBD1, remains unverified against the DNA. TRBV21-1 is annotated as a pseudogene. CDR3 size: 16 residues. The CDR3 sequence: CASSFRAWRGLYEQYF. The CDR3 DNA is TGTGCCAGCAGCTTCAGAGCATGGAGGGGGCTCTACGAGCAGTACTTC.

V usage is TRBV6-5 and J usage is TRBJ1-2, with unresolved D. The CDR3 has 12 amino acids. The ends were cut back, 6 bases at V and 5 bases at J, with 10 bases in the middle. Looked up from germline, CDR1 is MNHEY and CDR2 is SVGAGI. The CDR3 DNA sequence: TGTGCCAGCAGCAAAGGAGATTATGGCTACACCTTC. Its protein product is CASSKGDYGYTF.

On this clone: Germline and junction disagree at one end, which may indicate a read error. The chain has TRBV4-2 and TRBJ2-4; 8 bases fit TRBD2. The CDR3 contains 22 residues. CDR1 is LGHNA and CDR2 is YNFKEQ in the germline V gene. CDR3 DNA: TGTGCCAGCAGCCAAGATCATCCGACTAGCGAGTGGGGTTTGATCGCCAAAAACAGTCAGTACTTC. Translating gives CASSQDHPTSEWGLIAKNSQYF.

V usage is TRBV5-1 and J usage is TRBJ2-2; D might be TRBD2 (6 bases). Germline CDR1 reads SGHRS; CDR2 reads YFSETQ. The CDR3 spans 17 residues. V was trimmed by 4 bases and J by 5 bases, leaving 21 bases between them. This CDR3 reads CASSPEGGLPITGELFF. The DNA of the CDR3 is TGCGCCAGCAGCCCCGAAGGTGGACTACCTATAACCGGGGAGCTGTTTTTT.

In its sample, this clone was seen a few times. An end of the junction differs from the germline gene, which may be a read error. V and J are TRBV7-9 and TRBJ2-3, with TRBD2 identical over 11 bases. The CDR3 contains 18 residues. Germline V lookup: CDR1 SEHNR, CDR2 FQNEAQ (reference sequence). DNA of the CDR3: TGTTCCAGCAGCTTACCTCGCCGACTAGCGGGGAGCACAGATACGCAGTATTTT. As protein: CSSSLPRRLAGSTDTQYF.

This chain joins TRBV12-2 and TRBJ2-7; TRBD1 is the table's D call, not checked against the DNA. TRBV12-2 is a pseudogene segment. This CDR3 has 15 residues. The CDR3 bases are TGTGCAAGTCGCTTAGCGAGGGGGAGAAAGTACGAGCAGTACTTC. As protein: CASRLARGRKYEQYF.

This rearrangement joins TRBV5-1 to TRBJ1-1; 12 nucleotides line up with TRBD1. This CDR3 is built from 17 residues. The V segment lost 7 bases and the J segment 0 bases; nucleotides outside the gene matches: 10. Germline CDR1 reads SGHRS; CDR2 reads YFSETQ. The CDR3 nucleotides are TGCGCCAGCGGGGAACCGGGACAGGGGGCCTTGAACACTGAAGCTTTCTTT. Encoded protein: CASGEPGQGALNTEAFF.

The V call is TRBV27, the J call TRBJ2-7, with TRBD1 matching 10 bases. V shed 5 bases and J 4 bases; nucleotides not matched to a gene: 11. Germline-derived CDR1 and CDR2 are MNHEY and SMNVEV (reference sequence). CDR3 length: 16 residues. The CDR3 nucleotides are TGTGCCAGCAGTCCCCGGGACAGGGGTCCCCCTTACGAGCAGTACTTC. Protein product: CASSPRDRGPPYEQYF.

The rearrangement joins TRBV5-6 to TRBJ2-3; no clear D gene. This CDR3 has 13 residues. Looked up from germline, CDR1 is SGHDT and CDR2 is YYEEEE. With 0 bases removed from V and 4 bases from J, the gap between germline ends came to 6 bases. The CDR3 DNA sequence: TGTGCCAGCAGCTTGGCCGGTTCAGATACGCAGTATTTT. Translating gives CASSLAGSDTQYF.

The V gene is TRBV29-1, the J gene TRBJ2-3, with D possibly being TRBD1 (6 bases). CDR1 and CDR2 from the germline V gene are SQVTM and ANQGSEA. The CDR3 totals 16 residues. Trimming removed 0 bases at V and 3 bases at J, with 16 bases between. CDR3 nucleotide sequence: TGCAGCGTTGAAGAAGGATTGGGGGCTGGTACAGATACGCAGTATTTT. Residues: CSVEEGLGAGTDTQYF.

The CDR3 nucleotides read TGTGCCAGCGCTGGGCCCGGCCAGTATGGCTACACCTTC. Translating gives CASAGPGQYGYTF. The gene calls are TRBV27 and TRBJ1-2; D call uncertain. The V gene lost 8 bases and the J gene lost 5 bases, with 15 bases spanning the gap. The CDR3 runs to 13 residues. Looked up from germline, CDR1 is MNHEY and CDR2 is SMNVEV (reference sequence).

This CDR3 is CASSYRGNYGYTF. The CDR3 DNA reads TGTGCCAGCAGCTACAGGGGAAACTATGGCTACACCTTC. This chain joins TRBV9 and TRBJ1-2, with 7 nucleotides matching TRBD1. This CDR3 spans 13 amino acids. Germline lookup yields CDR1 SGDLS and CDR2 YYNGEE. Trimming removed 4 bases from V and 2 bases from J; junction bases left unmatched: 2.

The CDR3 loop is CASSFHRDGQPQHF. The CDR3 DNA sequence: TGTGCCAGCAGTTTCCACAGGGACGGACAGCCCCAGCATTTT. The V gene is TRBV2, the J gene TRBJ1-5; maybe TRBD1 (6 bases). Trimming stripped 5 bases from V and 7 bases from J, with 15 bases between. There are 14 residues in the CDR3. Germline V lookup: CDR1 SNHLY, CDR2 FYNNEI. The full variable domain, rest sourced from reference TRBV2 and TRBJ1-5, is EPEVTQTPSHQVTQMGQEVILRCVPISNHLYFYWYRQILGQKVEFLVSFYNNEISEKSEIFDDQFSVERPDGSNFTLKIRSTKLEDSAMYFCASSFHRDGQPQHFGDGTRLSIL.

The chain links TRBV25-1 to TRBJ1-2, with TRBD1 matching 8 bases. The V segment lost 4 bases and the J segment 3 bases; nucleotides outside the gene matches: 4. Germline V gene sequence: CDR1 MGHDK, CDR2 SYGVNS. This CDR3 has 14 residues. The CDR3 reads CASSGGQGDYGYTF. The DNA for the CDR3 is TGTGCCAGCAGTGGTGGACAGGGTGACTATGGCTACACCTTC.

This clone was recorded only once. The gene calls are TRBV6-1 and TRBJ2-1; D is undetermined. V lost 3 bases, J lost 5 bases, and 11 bases lay in between. The CDR3 is made up of 14 amino acids. CDR1 is MNHNS and CDR2 is SASEGT in the germline V gene. The CDR3, as DNA: TGTGCCAGCAGTGAGGTCCGTGCGGACAATGAGCAGTTCTTC. Its protein is CASSEVRADNEQFF.

CDR3 sequence reads: CASSPESEKLFF. The CDR3 coding sequence is TGTGCCAGCAGCCCCGAAAGCGAAAAACTGTTTTTT. J is TRBJ1-4 and V is TRBV7-9; D is unresolved. V lost 5 bases and J 8 bases, leaving 9 bases between the germline ends. Germline CDR1 is SEHNR and CDR2 is FQNEAQ (reference sequence). The CDR3 totals 12 residues.

The chain recombines TRBV28 with TRBJ1-5, with no clear D. Germline V gene sequence: CDR1 MDHEN, CDR2 SYDVKM. This CDR3 is 12 amino acids long. The V end was cut by 8 bases, the J end by 6 bases, with 11 bases between. CDR3 sequence (DNA): TGTGCCAGCGGAGAGCCGAGTCAGCCCCAGCATTTT. As protein: CASGEPSQPQHF.

The chain couples TRBV18 to TRBJ2-4; 7 nucleotides line up with TRBD1. This CDR3 comprises 14 residues. V gave up 4 bases and J gave up 12 bases; unmatched junction bases: 12. CDR1 KGHSH and CDR2 LQKENI come from the germline V gene. The CDR3 loop is CASSLGSMRDSQYF. CDR3 DNA: TGTGCCAGCTCACTCGGCTCAATGAGGGACAGTCAGTACTTC.

The chain combines TRBV2 with TRBJ1-6; D not certain. Germline CDR1 is SNHLY and CDR2 is FYNNEI. The ends were cut back, 3 bases at V and 10 bases at J, with 7 bases in the middle. The CDR3 extends over 12 amino acids. In DNA form, the CDR3 reads TGTGCCAGCAGTGAGGGCAGGTCACCCCTCCACTTT. Translation: CASSEGRSPLHF. Supplemented by reference TRBV2 and TRBJ1-6, the full variable domain reads EPEVTQTPSHQVTQMGQEVILRCVPISNHLYFYWYRQILGQKVEFLVSFYNNEISEKSEIFDDQFSVERPDGSNFTLKIRSTKLEDSAMYFCASSEGRSPLHFGNGTRLTVT.